This TCR beta chain was profiled in a study of T cell repertoires in cytomegalovirus infection. This clonotype was observed many times. Each CDR3 protein is one row after TCRdb ran MiXCR on the reads. The sample shows approximately 140,000 distinct CDR3 sequences, about 10% of them seen only once. V lost 4 bases and J lost 1, with 10 bases in between. The length of the CDR3 is 14 residues. Germline CDR1 MDHEN, CDR2 SYDVKM. This clonotype was obtained from a human donor in good health (CMV status not recorded). Some clones in this sample may be carry-over from other donors' samples. The sequenced sample was PBMCs. V gene TRBV28 combines with J gene TRBJ1-1; D call uncertain. CDR3 bases: TGTGCCAGCAGTTCGGGTCTTACGAACACTGAAGCTTTCTTT. Its protein product is CASSSGLTNTEAFF.